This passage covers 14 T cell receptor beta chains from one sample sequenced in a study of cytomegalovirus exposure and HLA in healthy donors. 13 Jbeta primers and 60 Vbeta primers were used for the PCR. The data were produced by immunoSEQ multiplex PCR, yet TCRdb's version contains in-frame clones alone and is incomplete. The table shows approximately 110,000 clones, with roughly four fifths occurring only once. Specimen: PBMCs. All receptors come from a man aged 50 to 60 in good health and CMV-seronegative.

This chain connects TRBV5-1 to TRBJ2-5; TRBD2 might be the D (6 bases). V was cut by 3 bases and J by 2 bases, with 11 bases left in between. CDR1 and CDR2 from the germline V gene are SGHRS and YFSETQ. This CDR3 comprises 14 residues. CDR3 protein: CASSSGREQETQYF. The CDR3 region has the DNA TGCGCCAGCAGCTCCGGGCGGGAACAAGAGACCCAGTACTTC.

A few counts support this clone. The CDR3 spells CASSNPTGQRAQHF. The CDR3 bases are TGTGCCAGTAGTAACCCTACGGGACAGAGAGCCCAGCATTTT. This chain connects TRBV19 to TRBJ1-5; 7 nucleotides agree with TRBD1. The germline V gene has CDR1 LNHDA and CDR2 SQIVND (reference sequence). The CDR3 totals 14 residues. V shed 4 bases, J shed 11 bases, and the junction held 11 bases outside the gene matches.

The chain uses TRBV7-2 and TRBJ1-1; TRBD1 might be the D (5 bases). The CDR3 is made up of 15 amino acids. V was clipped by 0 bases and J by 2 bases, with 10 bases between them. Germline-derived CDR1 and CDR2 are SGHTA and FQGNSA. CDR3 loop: CASSLAAGVNTEAFF. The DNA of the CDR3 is TGTGCCAGCAGCTTAGCCGCGGGGGTCAACACTGAAGCTTTCTTT.

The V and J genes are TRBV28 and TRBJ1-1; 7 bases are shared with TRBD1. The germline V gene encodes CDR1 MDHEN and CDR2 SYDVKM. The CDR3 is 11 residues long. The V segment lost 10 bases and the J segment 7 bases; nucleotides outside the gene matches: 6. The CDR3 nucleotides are TGTGCCACCCTGGACAGGCATGAAGCTTTCTTT. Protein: CATLDRHEAFF.

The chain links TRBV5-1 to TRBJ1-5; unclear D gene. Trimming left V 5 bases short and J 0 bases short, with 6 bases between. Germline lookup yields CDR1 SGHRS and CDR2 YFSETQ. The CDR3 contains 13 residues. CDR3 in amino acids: CASRINSNQPQHF. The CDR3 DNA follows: TGCGCCAGCAGAATTAATAGCAATCAGCCCCAGCATTTT. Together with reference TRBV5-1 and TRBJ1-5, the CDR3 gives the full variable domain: KAGVTQTPRYLIKTRGQQVTLSCSPISGHRSVSWYQQTPGQGLQFLFEYFSETQRNKGNFPGRFSGRQFSNSRSEMNVSTLELGDSALYLCASRINSNQPQHFGDGTRLSIL.

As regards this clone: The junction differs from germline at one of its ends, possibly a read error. CDR3 residues: CASSYSLGERGIF. The CDR3 DNA reads TGTGCCAGCAGTTACTCTTTAGGGGAAAGGGGGATCTTC. The rearrangement joins TRBV6-5 to TRBJ2-1; D is perhaps TRBD1 (6 bases). This CDR3 is 13 amino acids long. The germline V gene has CDR1 MNHEY and CDR2 SVGAGI.

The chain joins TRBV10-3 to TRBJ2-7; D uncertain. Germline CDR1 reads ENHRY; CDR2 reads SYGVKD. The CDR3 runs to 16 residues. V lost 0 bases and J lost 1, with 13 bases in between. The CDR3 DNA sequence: TGTGCCATCAGTGAGTCAGGCACCATGGAGTCCTACGAGCAGTACTTC. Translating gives CAISESGTMESYEQYF.

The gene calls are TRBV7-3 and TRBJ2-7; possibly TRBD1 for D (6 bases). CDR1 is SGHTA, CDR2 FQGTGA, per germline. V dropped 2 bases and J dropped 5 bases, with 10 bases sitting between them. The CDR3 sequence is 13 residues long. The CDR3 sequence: CASSLVQGHEQYF. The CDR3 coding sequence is TGTGCCAGCAGCTTAGTACAGGGCCACGAGCAGTACTTC.

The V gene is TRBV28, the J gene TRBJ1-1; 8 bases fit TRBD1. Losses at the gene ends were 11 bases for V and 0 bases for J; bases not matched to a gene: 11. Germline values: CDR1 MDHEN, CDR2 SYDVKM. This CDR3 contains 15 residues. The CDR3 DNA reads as TGTGCCCATCGAGGGGTGGACAGGGTGAACACTGAAGCTTTCTTT. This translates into CAHRGVDRVNTEAFF.

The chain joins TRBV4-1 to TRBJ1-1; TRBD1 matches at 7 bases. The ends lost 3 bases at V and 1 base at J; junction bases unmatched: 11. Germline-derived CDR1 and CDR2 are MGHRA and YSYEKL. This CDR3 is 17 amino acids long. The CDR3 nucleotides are TGCGCCAGCAGCCATGAAAGGGGGACAGCTGGGAACACTGAAGCTTTCTTT. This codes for CASSHERGTAGNTEAFF.

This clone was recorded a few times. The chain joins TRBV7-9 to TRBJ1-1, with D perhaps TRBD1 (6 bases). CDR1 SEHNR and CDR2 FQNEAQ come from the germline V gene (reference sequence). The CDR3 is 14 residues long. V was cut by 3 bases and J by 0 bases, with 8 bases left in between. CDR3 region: CASSFTGLNTEAFF. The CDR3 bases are TGTGCCAGCAGCTTCACAGGGTTGAACACTGAAGCTTTCTTT.

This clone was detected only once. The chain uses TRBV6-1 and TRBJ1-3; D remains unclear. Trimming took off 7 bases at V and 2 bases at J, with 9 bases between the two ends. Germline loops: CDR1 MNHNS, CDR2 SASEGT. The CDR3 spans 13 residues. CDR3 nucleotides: TGTGCCAGCAACGGAGGGACTGGAAACACCATATATTTT. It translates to CASNGGTGNTIYF.

This chain's CDR3 is CASSEQGASQPQHF. The DNA of the CDR3 is TGTGCCAGCAGTGAACAGGGGGCGTCTCAGCCCCAGCATTTT. This chain links TRBV6-1 with TRBJ1-5; 8 positions match TRBD1. V trimming: 2 bases; J trimming: 6 bases; junction bases outside the gene matches: 3. From germline, CDR1 is MNHNS and CDR2 SASEGT. The CDR3 runs 14 residues.

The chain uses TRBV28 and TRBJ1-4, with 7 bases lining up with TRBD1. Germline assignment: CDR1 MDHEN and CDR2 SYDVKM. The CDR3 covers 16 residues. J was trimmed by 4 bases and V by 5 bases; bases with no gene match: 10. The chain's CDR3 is CASSRPPGTVNEKLFF. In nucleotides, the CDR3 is TGTGCCAGCAGTCGACCCCCCGGGACAGTTAATGAAAAACTGTTTTTT.